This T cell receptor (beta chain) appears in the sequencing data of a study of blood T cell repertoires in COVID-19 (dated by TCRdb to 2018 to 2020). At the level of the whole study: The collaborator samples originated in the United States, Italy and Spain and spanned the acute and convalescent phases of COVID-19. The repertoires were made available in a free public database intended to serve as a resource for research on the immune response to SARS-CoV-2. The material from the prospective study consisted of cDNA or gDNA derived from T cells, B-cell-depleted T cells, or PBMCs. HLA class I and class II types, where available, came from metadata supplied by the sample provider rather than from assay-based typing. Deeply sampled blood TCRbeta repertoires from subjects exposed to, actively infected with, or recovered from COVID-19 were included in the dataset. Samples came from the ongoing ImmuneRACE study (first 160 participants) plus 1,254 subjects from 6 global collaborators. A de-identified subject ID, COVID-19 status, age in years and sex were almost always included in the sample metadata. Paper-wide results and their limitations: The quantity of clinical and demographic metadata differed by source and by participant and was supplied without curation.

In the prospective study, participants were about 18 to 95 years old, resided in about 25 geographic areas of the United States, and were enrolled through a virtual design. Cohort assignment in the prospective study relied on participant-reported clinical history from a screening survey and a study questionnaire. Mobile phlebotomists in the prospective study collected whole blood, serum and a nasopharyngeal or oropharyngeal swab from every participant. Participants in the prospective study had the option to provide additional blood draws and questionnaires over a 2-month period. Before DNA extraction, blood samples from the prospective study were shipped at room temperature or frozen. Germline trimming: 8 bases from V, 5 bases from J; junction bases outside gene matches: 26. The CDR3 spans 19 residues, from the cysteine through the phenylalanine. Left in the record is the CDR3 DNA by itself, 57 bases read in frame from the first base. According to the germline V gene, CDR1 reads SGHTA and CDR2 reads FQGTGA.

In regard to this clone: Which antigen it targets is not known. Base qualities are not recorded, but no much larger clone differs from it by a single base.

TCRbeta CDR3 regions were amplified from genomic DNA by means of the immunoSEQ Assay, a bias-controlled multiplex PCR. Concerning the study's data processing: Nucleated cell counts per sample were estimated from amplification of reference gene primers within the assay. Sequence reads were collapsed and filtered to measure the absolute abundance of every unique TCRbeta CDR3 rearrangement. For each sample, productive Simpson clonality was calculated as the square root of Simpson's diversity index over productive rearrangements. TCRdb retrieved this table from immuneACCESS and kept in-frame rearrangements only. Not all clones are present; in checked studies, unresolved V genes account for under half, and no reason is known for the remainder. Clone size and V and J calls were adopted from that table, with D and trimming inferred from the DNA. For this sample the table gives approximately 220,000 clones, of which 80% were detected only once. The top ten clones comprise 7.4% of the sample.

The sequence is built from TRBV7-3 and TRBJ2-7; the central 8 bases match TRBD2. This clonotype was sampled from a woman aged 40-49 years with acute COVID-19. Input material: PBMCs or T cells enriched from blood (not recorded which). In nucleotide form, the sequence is TGTGCCAGCCTACCAAGAGGCTGGTCCTATAGCGGGATGGCCGACGAGCAGTACTTC. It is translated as CASLPRGWSYSGMADEQYF. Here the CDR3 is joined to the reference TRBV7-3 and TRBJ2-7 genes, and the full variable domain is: GAGVSQTPSNKVTEKGKYVELRCDPISGHTALYWYRQSLGQGPEFLIYFQGTGAADDSGLPNDRFFAVRPEGSVSTLKIQRTERGDSAVYLCASLPRGWSYSGMADEQYFGPGTRLTVT.